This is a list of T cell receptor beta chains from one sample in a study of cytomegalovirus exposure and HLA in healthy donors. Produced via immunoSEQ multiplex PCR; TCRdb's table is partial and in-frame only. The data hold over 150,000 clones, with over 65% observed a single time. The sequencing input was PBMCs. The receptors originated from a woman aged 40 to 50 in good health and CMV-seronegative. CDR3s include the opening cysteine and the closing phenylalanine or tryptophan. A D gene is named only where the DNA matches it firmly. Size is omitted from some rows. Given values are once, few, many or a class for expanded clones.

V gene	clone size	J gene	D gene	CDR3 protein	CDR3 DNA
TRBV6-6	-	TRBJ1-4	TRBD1	CASGEKGATEKLFF	TGTGCCAGCGGGGAGAAGGGGGCTACCGAAAAACTGTTTTTT
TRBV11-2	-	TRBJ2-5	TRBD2	CASSLGGLAGQETQYF	TGTGCCAGCAGCTTAGGGGGGCTAGCGGGCCAAGAGACCCAGTACTTC
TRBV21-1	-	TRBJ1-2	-	CAAPRTGANYGYTF	TGTGCCGCCCCCAGGACAGGGGCTAACTATGGCTACACCTTC
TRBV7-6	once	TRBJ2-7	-	CASSLVSGGGGEQYF	TGTGCCAGCAGCTTAGTATCGGGAGGGGGCGGCGAGCAGTACTTC
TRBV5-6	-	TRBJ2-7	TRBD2	CASSLGPREGLYEQYF	TGTGCCAGCAGCTTGGGGCCTCGGGAGGGCCTCTACGAGCAGTACTTC
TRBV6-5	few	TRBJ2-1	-	CASSPNTRLVNEQFF	TGTGCCAGCAGCCCGAACACTCGCCTAGTGAATGAGCAGTTCTTC
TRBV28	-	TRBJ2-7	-	CASSTGPYEQYF	TGTGCCAGCTCCACGGGTCCCTACGAGCAGTACTTC
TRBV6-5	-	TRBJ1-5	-	CASRPGGYNQPQHF	TGTGCCAGCAGGCCCGGAGGTTACAATCAGCCCCAGCATTTT
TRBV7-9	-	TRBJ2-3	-	CATSSPTRTDTQYF	TGTGCCACCAGCTCGCCAACACGCACAGATACGCAGTATTTT
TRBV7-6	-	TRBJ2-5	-	CASSLISGLQETQYF	TGTGCCAGCAGCTTAATATCCGGGTTACAAGAGACCCAGTACTTC
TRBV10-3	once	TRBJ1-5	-	CAISREGQPQHF	TGTGCCATCAGTCGAGAGGGTCAGCCCCAGCATTTT
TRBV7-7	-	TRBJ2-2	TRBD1	CASSPDRGTGELFF	TGTGCTAGCAGCCCCGACAGGGGAACCGGGGAGCTGTTTTTT
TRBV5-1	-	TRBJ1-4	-	CASSPATAVDEKLFF	TGCGCCAGCAGCCCGGCCACGGCGGTCGATGAAAAACTGTTTTTT
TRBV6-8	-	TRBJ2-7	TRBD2	CASREPRLAGRYEQYF	TGTGCCAGCAGAGAACCCCGACTAGCGGGCCGATACGAGCAGTACTTC
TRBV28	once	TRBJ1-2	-	CASQPGQVEGYTF	TGTGCCAGTCAGCCAGGGCAGGTTGAAGGCTACACCTTC
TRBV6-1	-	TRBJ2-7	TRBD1	CASSDPERQGFPYEQYF	TGTGCCAGCAGTGATCCAGAGAGACAGGGATTTCCCTACGAGCAGTACTTC
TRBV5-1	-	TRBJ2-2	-	CASSLALSGTGELFF	TGCGCCAGCAGCTTGGCCCTGTCGGGCACCGGGGAGCTGTTTTTT
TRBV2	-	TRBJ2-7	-	CASSTSPGWEQYF	TGTGCCAGCAGCACCTCACCGGGGTGGGAGCAGTACTTC
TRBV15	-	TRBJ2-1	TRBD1	CATTEMTGGSYNEQFF	TGTGCCACCACGGAGATGACAGGGGGCTCCTACAATGAGCAGTTCTTC
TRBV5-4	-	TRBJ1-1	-	CASSLALNTEAFF	TGTGCCAGCAGCTTGGCCTTGAACACTGAAGCTTTCTTT
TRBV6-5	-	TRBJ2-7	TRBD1	CASSYFGTGLYEQYF	TGTGCCAGCAGTTACTTCGGGACAGGCCTCTACGAGCAGTACTTC
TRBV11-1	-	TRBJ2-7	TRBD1	CASSLAPGQYEQYF	TGTGCCAGCAGCTTAGCCCCGGGACAGTACGAGCAGTACTTC
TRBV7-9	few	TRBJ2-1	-	CASRTGGNEQFF	TGTGCCAGCAGGACCGGGGGCAATGAGCAGTTCTTC
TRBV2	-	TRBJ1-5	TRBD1	CASNGFGTGGDQPQHF	TGTGCCAGCAACGGTTTTGGGACAGGGGGCGATCAGCCCCAGCATTTT
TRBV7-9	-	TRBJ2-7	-	CASSPRQSSYEQYF	TGTGCCAGCAGCCCTAGACAGTCCTCCTACGAGCAGTACTTC
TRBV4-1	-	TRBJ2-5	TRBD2	CASSYEGGTSGVETQYF	TGCGCCAGCAGCTACGAAGGGGGGACTAGCGGGGTCGAGACCCAGTACTTC
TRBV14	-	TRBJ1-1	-	CASSQVGGGTTEAFF	TGTGCCAGCAGCCAAGTAGGGGGGGGGACCACTGAAGCTTTCTTT
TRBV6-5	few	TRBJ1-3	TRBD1	CASRDRASGNTIYF	TGTGCCAGCAGGGACAGGGCCTCTGGAAACACCATATATTTT
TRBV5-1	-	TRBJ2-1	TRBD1	CASRGTGVYNEQFF	TGCGCCAGCAGGGGGACAGGGGTATACAATGAGCAGTTCTTC
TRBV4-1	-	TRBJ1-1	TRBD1	CASSRTDRGQSTEAFF	TGCGCCAGCAGTCGAACCGACAGGGGGCAGAGCACTGAAGCTTTCTTT
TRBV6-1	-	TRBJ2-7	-	CASSEGGQAIFEQYF	TGTGCCAGCAGTGAAGGGGGGCAGGCGATTTTCGAGCAGTACTTC
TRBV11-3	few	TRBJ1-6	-	CASRSAGQNSPLHF	TGTGCCAGCAGATCGGCAGGACAAAATTCACCCCTCCACTTT
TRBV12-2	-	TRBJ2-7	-	CASRTASSGRAYEQYF	TGTGCAAGTCGCACCGCTTCTAGCGGGAGGGCCTACGAGCAGTACTTC
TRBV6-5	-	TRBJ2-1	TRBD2	CASSYSIGRGASEQFF	TGTGCCAGCAGTTACTCGATTGGGCGGGGGGCCAGTGAGCAGTTCTTC
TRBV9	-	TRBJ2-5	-	CASSASQQGRETQYF	TGTGCCAGCAGCGCCTCCCAGCAGGGCCGGGAGACCCAGTACTTC
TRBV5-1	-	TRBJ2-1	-	CASSLVAGADNEQFF	TGCGCCAGCAGCTTGGTAGCAGGGGCCGACAATGAGCAGTTCTTC
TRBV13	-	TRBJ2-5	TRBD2	CASSLERDLQETQYF	TGTGCCAGCAGCTTAGAGCGGGACTTACAAGAGACCCAGTACTTC
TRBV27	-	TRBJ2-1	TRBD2	CASSSVAGGYNEQFF	TGTGCCAGCAGTAGTGTTGCGGGAGGGTACAATGAGCAGTTCTTC
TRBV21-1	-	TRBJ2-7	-	CASSKVVGPSGTYEQYF	TGTGCCAGCAGCAAAGTAGTTGGGCCTAGCGGGACCTACGAGCAGTACTTC
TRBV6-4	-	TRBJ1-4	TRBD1	CASSEEYRGDEKLFF	TGTGCCAGCAGTGAAGAATACAGGGGGGACGAAAAACTGTTTTTT
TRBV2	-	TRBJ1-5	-	CASSESGESLQHF	TGTGCCAGCAGTGAATCTGGAGAATCCCTACAGCATTTT
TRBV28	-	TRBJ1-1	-	CATEGYQGGTVTEAFF	TGTGCCACCGAAGGTTATCAGGGAGGGACTGTCACTGAAGCTTTCTTT
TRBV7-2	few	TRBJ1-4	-	CASSLWGEGKLFF	TGTGCCAGCAGCTTATGGGGGGAAGGGAAACTGTTTTTT
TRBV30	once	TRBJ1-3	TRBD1	CAWTRTGNSGNTIYF	TGTGCCTGGACCCGGACAGGCAACTCTGGAAACACCATATATTTT
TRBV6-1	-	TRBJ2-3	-	CASSEPQTHSTDTQYF	TGTGCCAGCAGTGAACCCCAGACACATAGCACAGATACGCAGTATTTT
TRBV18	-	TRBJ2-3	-	CASSPEATSTDTQYF	TGTGCCAGCTCACCAGAGGCCACTAGCACAGATACGCAGTATTTT
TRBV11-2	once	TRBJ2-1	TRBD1	CASSLGQRDNEQFF	TGTGCCAGCAGCTTGGGACAGAGAGACAATGAGCAGTTCTTC
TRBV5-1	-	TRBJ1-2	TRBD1	CASSLDGWDRSLTF	TGCGCCAGCAGCTTGGATGGGTGGGACAGATCCCTCACCTTC
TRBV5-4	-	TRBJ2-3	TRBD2	CASSLPAGSTDTQYF	TGTGCCAGCAGCTTGCCAGCGGGATCCACAGATACGCAGTATTTT
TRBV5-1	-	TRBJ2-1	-	CASIDVDEEPGEQFF	TGCGCCAGCATTGATGTAGACGAGGAGCCAGGGGAGCAGTTCTTC
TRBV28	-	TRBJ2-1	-	CASSLGIPRGYEQFF	TGTGCCAGCAGTTTGGGAATACCTCGGGGGTATGAGCAGTTCTTC
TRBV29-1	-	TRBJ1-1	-	CSVEDLSGRMGTEAFF	TGCAGCGTTGAAGATCTATCAGGAAGGATGGGCACTGAAGCTTTCTTT
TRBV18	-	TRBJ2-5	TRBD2	CASSPRASGAQETQYF	TGTGCCAGCTCACCCCGGGCTAGCGGGGCCCAAGAGACCCAGTACTTC
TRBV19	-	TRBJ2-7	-	CASSMGASSYEQYF	TGTGCCAGTAGTATGGGGGCCTCCTCCTACGAGCAGTACTTC
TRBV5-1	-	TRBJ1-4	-	CASSRITGTRVEKLFF	TGCGCCAGCAGTCGGATTACCGGGACTAGGGTTGAAAAACTGTTTTTT